Listed here are 8 T cell receptor beta chains from one sample, sequenced in a study of T cells in Graves' hyperthyroidism and ophthalmopathy. Amplified TCR beta CDR3 regions came from RNA transcripts. An initial round of RT-PCR targeting the TCR CDR3 relied on the HTBI primer set. TCRdb reanalysed the multiplex PCR reads using MiXCR and keeps one entry per CDR3 protein. The table records more than 250,000 distinct CDR3 sequences, roughly 15% of them present only once. The sequencing sample was made of blood. Receptor source: a woman between 45 and 65 years old with Graves' hyperthyroidism that later progressed to Graves' ophthalmopathy.

The V gene is TRBV4-1, the J gene TRBJ1-1; D may be TRBD1 (5 bases). The CDR3 covers 16 residues. The germline gives CDR1 MGHRA, CDR2 YSYEKL. Trimming removed 0 bases from V and 8 bases from J, with 19 bases in between. The CDR3 here is CASSQDFRRGAPEAFF. CDR3 in DNA: TGCGCCAGCAGCCAAGATTTTCGGCGCGGGGCTCCCGAAGCTTTCTTT.

This clonotype was recorded many times. The rearrangement joins TRBV12-3 or TRBV12-4 to TRBJ2-7; a possible D gene is TRBD2 (5 bases). The CDR3 sequence is 12 residues long. The germline V and J ends were trimmed by 6 bases and 2 bases, with 8 bases remaining between them. This CDR3 reads CASRRAPYEQYF. CDR3 bases: TGTGCCAGCAGGAGGGCCCCCTACGAGCAGTACTTC.

This clonotype has ten or more counts. This chain uses TRBV12-3 or TRBV12-4 with TRBJ2-7, with 13 nucleotides matching TRBD2. The CDR3 is 15 amino acids. The J segment lost 5 bases and the V segment lost 3 bases, leaving 4 bases of the junction unmatched. The CDR3 nucleotides are TGTGCCAGCAGTTTTAGGACTAGCGGGAGTGACGAGCAGTACTTC. Translation: CASSFRTSGSDEQYF.

Many counts were recorded for this clonotype. The chain uses TRBV18 and TRBJ1-1, with TRBD1 matching over 7 bases. The CDR3 has 13 residues. Trimming took 8 bases from V and 1 from J; bases not matched to a gene: 4. CDR1 and CDR2 from the germline V gene are KGHSH and LQKENI. CDR3 residues: CASAGQTNTEAFF. The CDR3 coding sequence is TGTGCCAGCGCGGGACAGACGAACACTGAAGCTTTCTTT. The full variable domain, completed using reference TRBV18 and TRBJ1-1, is NAGVMQNPRHLVRRRGQEARLRCSPMKGHSHVYWYRQLPEEGLKFMVYLQKENIIDESGMPKERFSAEFPKEGPSILRIQQVVRGDSAAYFCASAGQTNTEAFFGQGTRLTVV.

This clonotype was counted at least ten times. The chain joins TRBV18 to TRBJ2-2, with TRBD1 matching 10 bases. Germline V lookup: CDR1 KGHSH, CDR2 LQKENI. V gave up 4 bases and J gave up 4 bases; unmatched junction bases: 6. The CDR3 length is 16 residues. CDR3 nucleotides: TGTGCCAGCTCACGTCCGGGACAGGGGATCACCGGGGAGCTGTTTTTT. This codes for CASSRPGQGITGELFF. The full variable domain, completed using reference TRBV18 and TRBJ2-2, is NAGVMQNPRHLVRRRGQEARLRCSPMKGHSHVYWYRQLPEEGLKFMVYLQKENIIDESGMPKERFSAEFPKEGPSILRIQQVVRGDSAAYFCASSRPGQGITGELFFGEGSRLTVL.

This clonotype was observed at least ten times. The chain recombines TRBV9 with TRBJ1-1, with 7 bases identical to TRBD1. Germline CDR1 reads SGDLS; CDR2 reads YYNGEE. V lost 4 bases to trimming and J lost 3 bases; unmatched junction nucleotides: 6. The CDR3 totals 14 residues. The CDR3 nucleotides are TGTGCCAGCAGCCCCAGCCAGGGGGACACTGAAGCTTTCTTT. This codes for CASSPSQGDTEAFF.

Comments on this clonotype: A much larger clone sits a single nucleotide away, making a read error possible. This chain joins TRBV6-9 and TRBJ2-5; D assignment may be TRBD1 or TRBD2 (5 bases each). Germline values: CDR1 MNHGY, CDR2 SVAAGI. V was pared by 5 bases and J by 5 bases, with 18 bases between. This CDR3 is 15 amino acids long. CDR3 bases: TGTGCCAGCAGTGGATCCGTGGGGACGTCGGAGACCCAGTACTTC. This translates into CASSGSVGTSETQYF.

This clonotype has a count of ten or more. The chain has TRBV7-9 and TRBJ2-1; 8 nucleotides match TRBD1. The length of the CDR3 is 15 residues. Germline trimming cut 4 bases from V and 8 bases from J; bases unmatched to any gene: 10. Germline lookup yields CDR1 SEHNR and CDR2 FQNEAQ (reference sequence). The CDR3 loop reads CASSSPGQVGDEQFF. Written as DNA, the CDR3 is TGTGCCAGCAGCTCTCCGGGACAGGTCGGTGATGAGCAGTTCTTC.